What follows are 8 T cell receptor beta chains derived from one specimen sequenced in a study of shared clonotypes between healthy human individuals. The naive CD8 subset, CD45RO-negative cells positively selected for CCR7, excluded terminally differentiated effector memory CD45RA+ cells. Some clones are missing from TCRdb's copy, which holds only in-frame ones; the method was immunoSEQ multiplex PCR. The sample gives a few hundred thousand clones, about 95% of which show up once; about 0.11% is in the top ten. The specimen was naive CD8+ T cells sorted from blood. These receptors came from a woman younger than 45 in good health.

This rearrangement joins TRBV15 to TRBJ2-5; tentatively, D is TRBD2 (5 bases). The germline CDR1 and CDR2 sequences are LNHNV and YYDKDF (reference sequence). The CDR3 length is 15 residues. Trimming left V 2 bases short and J 4 bases short, with 14 bases between. CDR3 nucleotide sequence: TGTGCCACCAGCAGATTCCTCCCCAGCGGAGAGACCCAGTACTTC. It translates to CATSRFLPSGETQYF.

The chain carries TRBV28 and TRBJ2-2, with no clear D. Germline V gene data show CDR1 as MDHEN and CDR2 as SYDVKM. The CDR3 sequence is 14 residues long. The V gene lost 3 bases and the J gene lost 4 bases, with 9 bases spanning the gap. CDR3 loop: CASSFRPLTGELFF. CDR3 sequence (DNA): TGTGCCAGCAGTTTTCGTCCACTCACCGGGGAGCTGTTTTTT.

The V call is TRBV5-4, the J call TRBJ2-5, with TRBD2 matching over 13 bases. The CDR3 has 17 residues. J was trimmed by 5 bases and V by 0 bases; bases with no gene match: 7. Per germline, CDR1 SGHNT and CDR2 YYREEE (reference sequence). The CDR3 sequence: CASSLGWTSGSLETQYF. DNA of the CDR3: TGTGCCAGCAGCTTGGGCTGGACTAGCGGGAGTTTGGAGACCCAGTACTTC.

This clone showed up just once. V gene TRBV6-5 combines with J gene TRBJ1-5, with D hard to call. Germline CDR1 reads MNHEY; CDR2 reads SVGAGI. V lost 4 bases and J 7 bases, leaving 14 bases between the germline ends. This CDR3 has 14 amino acids. The CDR3 region has the DNA TGTGCCAGCAGTTCCGGAGACCCCGGGCAGCCCCAGCATTTT. Amino acids: CASSSGDPGQPQHF.

The CDR3 here is CSVEGGVHEQFF. DNA for the CDR3: TGCAGCGTTGAAGGAGGGGTCCATGAGCAGTTCTTC. The chain couples TRBV29-1 to TRBJ2-1; D is tentatively TRBD1 or TRBD2 (5 bases each). CDR1 is SQVTM and CDR2 is ANQGSEA in the germline V gene. V was clipped by 1 base and J by 8 bases, with 9 bases between them. The CDR3 sequence is 12 residues long.

V usage is TRBV11-2 and J usage is TRBJ2-3, with D tentatively TRBD2 (6 bases). The CDR3 consists of 13 residues. The germline V gene encodes CDR1 SGHAT and CDR2 FQNNGV. Trimming removed 2 bases at V and 6 bases at J, with 9 bases between. The CDR3 region is CASSLYGGDTQYF. The CDR3 nucleotides are TGTGCCAGCAGCTTATATGGGGGGGATACGCAGTATTTT.

J is TRBJ1-2 and V is TRBV15; D perhaps matches TRBD1 (5 bases). This CDR3 has 16 residues. The germline gives CDR1 LNHNV, CDR2 YYDKDF (reference sequence). V lost 0 bases, J lost 7 bases, and 18 bases lay in between. CDR3 residues: CATSRDLARVSFGYTF. CDR3 nucleotide sequence: TGTGCCACCAGCAGAGATCTGGCCAGGGTCTCCTTTGGCTACACCTTC.

The gene calls are TRBV27 and TRBJ2-2, with D unresolved. The ends were cut back, 2 bases at V and 5 bases at J, with 9 bases in the middle. CDR3 size: 14 residues. Germline loops: CDR1 MNHEY, CDR2 SMNVEV (reference sequence). CDR3 loop: CASSLLSETGELFF. In DNA, the CDR3 is TGTGCCAGCAGTTTACTCAGCGAAACCGGGGAGCTGTTTTTT.